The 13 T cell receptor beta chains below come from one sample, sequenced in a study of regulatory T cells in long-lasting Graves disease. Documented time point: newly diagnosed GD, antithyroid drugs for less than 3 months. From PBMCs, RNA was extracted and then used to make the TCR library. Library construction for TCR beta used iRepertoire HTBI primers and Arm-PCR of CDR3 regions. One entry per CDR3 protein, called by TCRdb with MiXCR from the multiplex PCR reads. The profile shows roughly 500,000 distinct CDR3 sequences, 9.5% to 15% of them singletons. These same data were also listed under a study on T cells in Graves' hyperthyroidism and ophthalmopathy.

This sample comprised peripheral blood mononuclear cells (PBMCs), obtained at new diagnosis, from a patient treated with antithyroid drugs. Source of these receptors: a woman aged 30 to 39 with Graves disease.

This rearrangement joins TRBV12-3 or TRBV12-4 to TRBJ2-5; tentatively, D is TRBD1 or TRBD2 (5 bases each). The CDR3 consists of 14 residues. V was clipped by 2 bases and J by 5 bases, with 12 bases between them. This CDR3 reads CASSLSQRDETQYF. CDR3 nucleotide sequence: TGTGCCAGCAGTTTATCCCAGAGGGACGAGACCCAGTACTTC.

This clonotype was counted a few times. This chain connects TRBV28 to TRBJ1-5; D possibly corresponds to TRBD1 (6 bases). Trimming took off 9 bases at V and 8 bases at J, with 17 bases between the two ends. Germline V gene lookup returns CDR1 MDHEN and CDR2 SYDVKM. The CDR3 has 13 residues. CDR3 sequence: CASTLDRFEPQHF. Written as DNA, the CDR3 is TGTGCCAGTACCCTCGACAGGTTTGAGCCCCAGCATTTT. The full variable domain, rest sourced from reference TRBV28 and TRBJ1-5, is DVKVTQSSRYLVKRTGEKVFLECVQDMDHENMFWYRQDPGLGLRLIYFSYDVKMKEKGDIPEGYSVSREKKERFSLILESASTNQTSMYLCASTLDRFEPQHFGDGTRLSIL.

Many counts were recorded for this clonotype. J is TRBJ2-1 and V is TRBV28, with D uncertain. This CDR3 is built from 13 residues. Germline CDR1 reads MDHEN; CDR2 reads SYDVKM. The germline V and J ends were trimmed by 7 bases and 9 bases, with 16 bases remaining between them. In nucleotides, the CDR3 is TGTGCCAGCAAGCGTCAGCGAGTGGGTGAGCAGTTCTTC. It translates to CASKRQRVGEQFF.

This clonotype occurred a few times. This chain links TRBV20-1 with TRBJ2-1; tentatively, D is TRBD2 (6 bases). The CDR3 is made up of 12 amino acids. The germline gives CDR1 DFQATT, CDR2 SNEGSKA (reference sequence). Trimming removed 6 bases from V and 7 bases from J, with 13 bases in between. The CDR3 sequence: CSARDWGNEQFF. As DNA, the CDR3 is TGCAGTGCCCGGGACTGGGGGAATGAGCAGTTCTTC.

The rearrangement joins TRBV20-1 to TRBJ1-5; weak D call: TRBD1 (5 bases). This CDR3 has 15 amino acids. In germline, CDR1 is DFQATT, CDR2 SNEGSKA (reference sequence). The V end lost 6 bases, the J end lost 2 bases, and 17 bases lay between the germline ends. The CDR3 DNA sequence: TGCAGTGCCCACCCCCGGGGACGGGGCAATCAGCCCCAGCATTTT. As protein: CSAHPRGRGNQPQHF.

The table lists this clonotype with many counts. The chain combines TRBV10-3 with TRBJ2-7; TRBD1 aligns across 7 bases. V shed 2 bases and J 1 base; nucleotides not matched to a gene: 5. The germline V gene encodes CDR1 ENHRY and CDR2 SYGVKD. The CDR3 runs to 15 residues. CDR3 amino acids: CAISEARGLSYEQYF. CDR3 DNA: TGTGCCATCAGTGAGGCGAGGGGGCTATCCTACGAGCAGTACTTC.

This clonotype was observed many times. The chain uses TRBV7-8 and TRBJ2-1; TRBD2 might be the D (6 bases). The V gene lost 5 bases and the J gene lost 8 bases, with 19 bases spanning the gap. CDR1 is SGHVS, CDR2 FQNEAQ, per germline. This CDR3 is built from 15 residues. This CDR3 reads CASSRGTLGRDEQFF. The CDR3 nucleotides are TGTGCCAGCAGCCGAGGGACTTTGGGGCGGGATGAGCAGTTCTTC.

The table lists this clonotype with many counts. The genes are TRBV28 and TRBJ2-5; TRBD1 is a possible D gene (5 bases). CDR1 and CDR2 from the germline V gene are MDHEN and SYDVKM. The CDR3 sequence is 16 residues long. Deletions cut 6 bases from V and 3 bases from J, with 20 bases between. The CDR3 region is CASSPRGVQEEETQYF. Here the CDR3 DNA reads TGTGCCAGCAGCCCTAGGGGCGTACAGGAAGAAGAGACCCAGTACTTC.

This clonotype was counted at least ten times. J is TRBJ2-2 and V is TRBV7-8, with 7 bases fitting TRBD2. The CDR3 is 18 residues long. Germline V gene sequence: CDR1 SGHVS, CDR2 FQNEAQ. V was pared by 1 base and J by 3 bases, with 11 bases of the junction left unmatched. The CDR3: CASSLERGPGKDTGELFF. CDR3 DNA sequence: TGTGCCAGCAGCTTAGAGCGGGGACCCGGAAAGGACACCGGGGAGCTGTTTTTT.

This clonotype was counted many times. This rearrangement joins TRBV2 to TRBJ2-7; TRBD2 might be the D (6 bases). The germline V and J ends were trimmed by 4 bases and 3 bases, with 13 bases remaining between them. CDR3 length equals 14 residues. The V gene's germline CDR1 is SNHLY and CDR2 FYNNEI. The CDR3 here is CASSAPSDNYEQYF. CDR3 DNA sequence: TGTGCCAGCAGTGCCCCTAGCGACAACTACGAGCAGTACTTC.

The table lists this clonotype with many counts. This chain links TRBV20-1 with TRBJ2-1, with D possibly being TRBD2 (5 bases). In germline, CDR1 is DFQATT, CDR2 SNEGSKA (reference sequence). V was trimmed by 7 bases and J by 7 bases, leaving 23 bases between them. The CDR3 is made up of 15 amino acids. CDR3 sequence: CSVWKHGLNANEQFF. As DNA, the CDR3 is TGCAGTGTTTGGAAACACGGACTCAACGCAAATGAGCAGTTCTTC.

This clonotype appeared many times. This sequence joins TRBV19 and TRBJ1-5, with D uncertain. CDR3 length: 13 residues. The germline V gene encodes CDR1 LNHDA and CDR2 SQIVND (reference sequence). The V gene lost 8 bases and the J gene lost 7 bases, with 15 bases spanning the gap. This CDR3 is CASSPGGRQPQHF. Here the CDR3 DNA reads TGTGCCAGTTCTCCGGGTGGCCGACAGCCCCAGCATTTT.

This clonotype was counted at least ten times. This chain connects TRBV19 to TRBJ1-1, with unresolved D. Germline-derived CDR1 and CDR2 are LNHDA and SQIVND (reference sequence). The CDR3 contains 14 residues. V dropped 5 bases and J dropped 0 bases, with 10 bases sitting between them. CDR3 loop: CASSPLNMNTEAFF. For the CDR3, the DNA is TGTGCCAGTAGTCCCCTTAATATGAACACTGAAGCTTTCTTT.